The 12 T cell receptor beta chains below all came from one sample that was sequenced in a study of human T cells and chemical hapten exposure. Time point here: patch test 2, 6 weeks after DPC sensitization. Treatment: therapeutic diphenylcyclopropenone sensitization with weekly scalp DPC. TCRdb analysed the RACE reads with MiXCR anew, one entry per CDR3 protein. The table includes some 350,000 distinct CDR3 sequences, nearly 6.5% detected once. This specimen consisted of whole blood, obtained in connection with sensitization to the hapten diphenylcyclopropenone (DPC). These receptors all stem from a young woman with alopecia areata. Some clones in this sample may be carry-over from other donors' samples.

This clonotype was recorded many times. This chain links TRBV7-2 with TRBJ2-3, with D perhaps TRBD2 (6 bases). Germline V lookup: CDR1 SGHTA, CDR2 FQGNSA. Trimming pared 6 bases from V and 1 base from J, leaving 17 bases between. The CDR3 extends over 16 amino acids. This CDR3 reads CASSPRRGYRTDTQYF. DNA for the CDR3: TGTGCCAGCAGTCCCCGTCGGGGGTATCGCACAGATACGCAGTATTTT.

This clonotype occurred many times. The chain couples TRBV6-2 or TRBV6-3 to TRBJ1-5; 9 nucleotides agree with TRBD1. V was pared by 6 bases and J by 9 bases, with 6 bases of the junction left unmatched. Germline V gene data show CDR1 as MNHEY and CDR2 as SVGEGT. This CDR3 is built from 13 residues. The DNA of the CDR3 is TGTGCCAGCAGCTTAGACAGGGGGACGCCCCAGCATTTT. This gives the protein CASSLDRGTPQHF.

About this clonotype itself: With a much larger clone just one base away, this may be a read error. The CDR3 region is CSTSDLMTDPPDTQYF. DNA for the CDR3: TGTTCCACCAGTGATTTGATGACCGACCCACCGGATACGCAGTATTTT. The chain has TRBV24-1 and TRBJ2-3, with D unclear. Germline CDR1 and CDR2: KGHDR and SFDVKD. This CDR3 is 16 amino acids long.

This clonotype showed up just a few times. The chain links TRBV24-1 to TRBJ1-1; 8 nucleotides align to TRBD1. Trimming at V came to 4 bases and at J to 3 bases, leaving 9 bases not matched to a gene. This CDR3 has 16 amino acids. Germline V lookup: CDR1 KGHDR, CDR2 SFDVKD. The CDR3 sequence is CATSEGTGPLDTEAFF. The CDR3 DNA reads TGTGCCACCAGTGAGGGGACAGGTCCGCTGGACACTGAAGCTTTCTTT.

This clonotype was recorded at least ten times. V gene TRBV29-1 combines with J gene TRBJ1-2; D not certain. Germline CDR1 is SQVTM and CDR2 is ANQGSEA. The V end was cut by 5 bases, the J end by 5 bases, with 6 bases between. This CDR3 has 10 residues. CDR3 sequence: CSVHSYGYTF. In nucleotides, the CDR3 is TGCAGCGTTCACAGTTATGGCTACACCTTC.

In its sample, this clonotype was seen a few times. The chain joins TRBV29-1 to TRBJ1-4; the D gene is possibly TRBD1 (5 bases). Deletions cut 5 bases from V and 5 bases from J, with 12 bases between. The germline V gene encodes CDR1 SQVTM and CDR2 ANQGSEA. This CDR3 region has 13 residues. The CDR3 spells CSVTGTANEKLFF. The CDR3 DNA reads TGCAGCGTTACCGGGACCGCGAATGAAAAACTGTTTTTT.

As regards this clonotype: This may arise from a read error, as a much more abundant clone is one base away. The chain combines TRBV7-2 with TRBJ1-2, with 11 positions matching TRBD1. The germline CDR1 and CDR2 sequences are SGHTA and FQGNSA. The CDR3 spans 14 residues. CDR3 DNA sequence: TGTGCCAACAGCTCTCCGGACAGGGGGCAAGGCTACACCTTC. It specifies CANSSPDRGQGYTF.

The chain employs TRBV6-5 and TRBJ1-2; D may be TRBD1 (5 bases). CDR3 size: 14 residues. Trimming removed 6 bases at V and 5 bases at J, with 16 bases between. CDR1 and CDR2 from the germline V gene are MNHEY and SVGAGI. Written as DNA, the CDR3 is TGTGCCAGCAGGTCGTCAGGCGGGGCGTATGGCTACACCTTC. Translation: CASRSSGGAYGYTF.

This chain uses TRBV20-1 with TRBJ2-7; D uncertain. Germline V CDR1 and CDR2: DFQATT, SNEGSKA (reference sequence). This CDR3 has 13 amino acids. The ends were cut back, 6 bases at V and 7 bases at J, with 19 bases in the middle. CDR3 amino acids: CSARPGATREQYF. CDR3 nucleotides: TGCAGTGCGCGTCCGGGCGCAACAAGGGAGCAGTACTTC.

The CDR3 is CASSLTARTGYEQYF. CDR3 coding DNA: TGTGCCAGCAGTTTAACTGCTCGTACCGGCTACGAGCAGTACTTC. The chain recombines TRBV28 with TRBJ2-7; D call uncertain. The V and J ends lost 2 bases and 3 bases respectively, with 14 bases between them. Germline V gene data show CDR1 as MDHEN and CDR2 as SYDVKM. This CDR3 has 15 amino acids.

This chain joins TRBV7-8 and TRBJ2-1; TRBD1 matches 7 bases. J lost 6 bases, V lost 0 bases, and 8 bases had no gene match. The CDR3 covers 16 residues. Germline lookup yields CDR1 SGHVS and CDR2 FQNEAQ. This CDR3 reads CASSLAIGSGGNEQFF. CDR3 in DNA: TGTGCCAGCAGCTTAGCGATTGGGTCAGGGGGCAATGAGCAGTTCTTC.

This clonotype was counted at least ten times. This chain connects TRBV7-9 to TRBJ2-3; no clear D. Germline-derived CDR1 and CDR2 are SEHNR and FQNEAQ (reference sequence). Deletions cut 5 bases from V and 4 bases from J, with 7 bases between. The CDR3 has 12 residues. Written as DNA, the CDR3 is TGTGCCAGCAGCCCCACACCAGATACGCAGTATTTT. Its translation: CASSPTPDTQYF. Filled out from reference TRBV7-9 and TRBJ2-3, the complete variable domain reads DTGVSQNPRHKITKRGQNVTFRCDPISEHNRLYWYRQTLGQGPEFLTYFQNEAQLEKSRLLSDRFSAERPKGSFSTLEIQRTEQGDSAMYLCASSPTPDTQYFGPGTRLTVL.